This T cell receptor beta chain originates from a study of CXCR3-negative and CXCR3-positive naive CD8 T cells. General study results and limits: Both naive subsets had comparably high diversity; memory CD8+ cells much lower. Memory cells diverged, while naive CXCR3-positive and CXCR3-negative cells had similar TRBV-TRBJ usage. Upon cryopreservation, CXCR3 expression partially decreased, and most assays used fresh PBMCs. Both naive subsets carried similar amounts of surface CD5, so TCR strength was inferred from TRB CDR3 properties.

The TRB libraries of cDNA were built by UMI-labeled 5' RACE. From the 5' RACE reads, TCRdb lists one entry per CDR3 protein and no DNA. The listing contains approximately 45,000 distinct CDR3 sequences. Germline CDR1 reads KGHSH; CDR2 reads LQKENI. This CDR3 is built from 16 residues. Comment on this clonotype: Its antigen is as yet unknown.

The chain recombines TRBV18 with TRBJ2-7; as DNA is missing, the TRBD2 call by TCRdb cannot be tested. The source is a human donor in good health. Some clones in this sample may be carry-over from other donors' samples. The sequencing input was memory CD8+ T cells from blood. CDR3 sequence reads: CASSPSSGRAGYEQYF.